Below, 13 T cell receptor beta chains from the same sample are listed, as sequenced in a study of early T cells in non-severe SARS-CoV-2 infection. TCRdb re-called the 5' RACE reads with MiXCR, one entry per CDR3 protein. In the table there are fewer than 80,000 distinct CDR3 sequences, 3.5% to 6% of which are singletons. Specimen: whole blood, collected at baseline. The receptor set was obtained from an adult who was a healthcare worker with PCR-confirmed SARS-CoV-2 infection or an uninfected control (not recorded which). The donor label of this sample is uncertain.

The V gene is TRBV4-3, the J gene TRBJ2-7, with D tentatively TRBD1 or TRBD2 (6 bases each). The length of the CDR3 is 15 residues. The germline V and J ends were trimmed by 0 bases and 5 bases, with 14 bases remaining between them. From germline, CDR1 is LGHNA and CDR2 YSLEER. The CDR3 spells CASSQDRGRSDEQYF. The CDR3 DNA reads TGCGCCAGCAGCCAAGATCGGGGGCGGAGTGACGAGCAGTACTTC.

This clonotype was found many times. The chain recombines TRBV7-9 with TRBJ2-2, with D unresolved. Germline assignment: CDR1 SEHNR and CDR2 FQNEAQ (reference sequence). With 2 bases removed from V and 1 base from J, the gap between germline ends came to 11 bases. The CDR3 contains 16 residues. The CDR3 sequence is CASSLRPTGNTGELFF. Here the CDR3 DNA reads TGTGCCAGCAGCTTACGCCCCACTGGGAACACCGGGGAGCTGTTTTTT.

The chain is built from TRBV11-2 and TRBJ1-2; D possibly corresponds to TRBD1 (5 bases). The germline gives CDR1 SGHAT, CDR2 FQNNGV. V lost 1 base, J lost 3 bases, and 12 bases lay in between. The CDR3 is made up of 15 amino acids. In nucleotides, the CDR3 is TGTGCCAGCAGCTTAGGGGCAGGGTCGGACTATGGCTACACCTTC. Translation: CASSLGAGSDYGYTF.

This clonotype was counted only a few times. V gene TRBV10-3 combines with J gene TRBJ2-3; 7 bases are shared with TRBD1. The J segment lost 2 bases and the V segment lost 4 bases, leaving 3 bases of the junction unmatched. The CDR3 contains 14 residues. Germline CDR1 reads ENHRY; CDR2 reads SYGVKD. The CDR3 loop reads CAISGQGNTDTQYF. As DNA, the CDR3 is TGTGCCATCAGTGGACAGGGAAACACAGATACGCAGTATTTT.

The table lists this clonotype with a few counts. The chain uses TRBV6-2 or TRBV6-3 and TRBJ1-1; D uncertain. Between the trimmed V and J ends, which lost 2 bases and 0 bases, there was a span of 7 bases. Germline loops: CDR1 MNHEY, CDR2 SVGEGT. This CDR3 is built from 14 residues. The CDR3 DNA is TGTGCCAGCAGTTACGGAGAAATGAACACTGAAGCTTTCTTT. It yields the protein CASSYGEMNTEAFF.

This clonotype was found many times. J is TRBJ2-5 and V is TRBV7-2, with D possibly being TRBD1 (8 bases). Trimming took off 6 bases at V and 5 bases at J, with 16 bases between the two ends. The CDR3 is 14 amino acids. The germline CDR1 and CDR2 sequences are SGHTA and FQGNSA. The CDR3 loop reads CASSIQGGEETQYF. The CDR3 nucleotides read TGTGCCAGCAGTATACAGGGGGGGGAGGAGACCCAGTACTTC.

Many counts were recorded for this clonotype. The V gene is TRBV7-2, the J gene TRBJ2-3; D not resolved. The germline V gene has CDR1 SGHTA and CDR2 FQGNSA. The ends were cut back, 5 bases at V and 3 bases at J, with 6 bases in the middle. This CDR3 has 12 residues. The CDR3 region is CASSPRTDTQYF. For the CDR3, the DNA is TGTGCCAGCAGCCCTAGAACAGATACGCAGTATTTT.

This clonotype has just a few counts. The chain links TRBV12-3 or TRBV12-4 to TRBJ1-2; TRBD1 aligns across 8 bases. CDR3 size: 15 residues. With V trimmed by 6 bases and J by 4 bases, 10 bases remained unmatched. CDR3 nucleotide sequence: TGTGCCAGCAGCCAGGGACAGGCCGGTGGCTATGGCTACACCTTC. This codes for CASSQGQAGGYGYTF.

Only a few counts were recorded for this clonotype. The rearrangement uses TRBV28 and TRBJ1-4; 11 bases match TRBD1. V was pared by 5 bases and J by 4 bases, with 3 bases of the junction left unmatched. Germline V gene sequence: CDR1 MDHEN, CDR2 SYDVKM. CDR3 length: 15 residues. The CDR3 protein is CASSPGTGGNEKLFF. The CDR3 DNA sequence: TGTGCCAGCAGTCCAGGGACAGGGGGTAATGAAAAACTGTTTTTT.

This clonotype was observed many times. This sequence joins TRBV20-1 and TRBJ1-3, with 7 nucleotides matching TRBD1. The CDR3 runs to 14 residues. Germline V gene lookup returns CDR1 DFQATT and CDR2 SNEGSKA (reference sequence). Trimming removed 5 bases from V and 3 bases from J; junction bases left unmatched: 7. The DNA for the CDR3 is TGCAGTGCTCGACAGGGAGGGAGTGGAAACACCATATATTTT. This codes for CSARQGGSGNTIYF.

This clonotype was picked up many times. An end of the junction does not agree with germline; a read error may underlie this. The rearrangement uses TRBV6-1 and TRBJ1-1, with no clear D. This CDR3 has 13 residues. The germline CDR1 and CDR2 sequences are MNHNS and SASEGT. The CDR3 region has the DNA TGTGCCAGCAGTGAAGCGAGAGATACCTTAGACCACTTT. It encodes CASSEARDTLDHF.

This clonotype was counted at least ten times. The chain links TRBV13 to TRBJ1-5, with D possibly being TRBD1 (6 bases). In germline, CDR1 is PRHDT, CDR2 FYEKMQ (reference sequence). This CDR3 has 17 amino acids. V was clipped by 0 bases and J by 1 base, with 13 bases between them. The DNA for the CDR3 is TGTGCCAGCAGCTTAGGCCATGGACAGCAAAGCAATCAGCCCCAGCATTTT. Its translation is CASSLGHGQQSNQPQHF.

At least ten counts were recorded for this clonotype. This chain links TRBV11-3 with TRBJ2-5; D may be TRBD2 (5 bases). The ends were cut back, 0 bases at V and 4 bases at J, with 6 bases in the middle. CDR3 length equals 13 residues. Germline CDR1 SGHNT, CDR2 YENEEA. The CDR3 spells CASSLDGGETQYF. Written as DNA, the CDR3 is TGTGCCAGCAGCTTAGATGGAGGAGAGACCCAGTACTTC.